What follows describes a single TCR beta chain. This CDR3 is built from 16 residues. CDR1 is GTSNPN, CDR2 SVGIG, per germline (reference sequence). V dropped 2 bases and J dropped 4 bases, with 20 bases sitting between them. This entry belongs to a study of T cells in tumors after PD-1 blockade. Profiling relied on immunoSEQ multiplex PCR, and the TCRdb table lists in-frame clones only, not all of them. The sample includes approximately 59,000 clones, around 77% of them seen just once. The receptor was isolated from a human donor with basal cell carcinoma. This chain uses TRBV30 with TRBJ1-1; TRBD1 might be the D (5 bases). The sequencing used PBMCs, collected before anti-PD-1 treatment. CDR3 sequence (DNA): TGTGCCTGGAGTTCCTGGGGGGGACGCTCGGGCACTGAAGCTTTCTTT. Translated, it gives CAWSSWGGRSGTEAFF.